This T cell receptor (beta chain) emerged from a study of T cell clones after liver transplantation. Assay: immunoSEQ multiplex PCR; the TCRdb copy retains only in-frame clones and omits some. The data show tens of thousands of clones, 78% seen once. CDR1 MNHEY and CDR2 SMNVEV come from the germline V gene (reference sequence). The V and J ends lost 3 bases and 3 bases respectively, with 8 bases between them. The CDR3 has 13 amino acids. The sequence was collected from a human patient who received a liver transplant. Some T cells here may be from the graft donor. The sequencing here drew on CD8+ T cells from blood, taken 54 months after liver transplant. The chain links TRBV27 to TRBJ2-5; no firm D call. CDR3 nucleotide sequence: TGTGCCAGCAGTTTCGGGCGAAAAGAGACCCAGTACTTC. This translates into CASSFGRKETQYF.